This T cell receptor (beta chain) came from a study of blood T cell repertoires in COVID-19. Overall study: The United States, Italy and Spain supplied acute and convalescent COVID-19 samples. Sources were T cells, B-cell-depleted T cells, or PBMCs; the material itself was cDNA or gDNA.

Original methodology: From reference gene primer amplification, estimates of nucleated cell counts were derived. TCRdb's table, derived via immunoSEQ multiplex PCR, lists solely in-frame clones and lacks some. The V and J calls and clone size were taken over from that table, and D and trimming were inferred from the DNA. The sample gives just over 650,000 clones, over 80% of which show up once; roughly 0.25% is in the top ten. The CDR3 runs to 17 residues. From germline, CDR1 is PRHDT and CDR2 FYEKMQ (reference sequence). V was pared by 4 bases and J by 7 bases, with 23 bases between. The source is a woman aged 18-35 years with acute or convalescent COVID-19. What was sequenced was peripheral blood. The chain joins TRBV13 to TRBJ1-3, with D tentatively TRBD1 (6 bases). CDR3 region: CASSSSDRGGARNTIYF. CDR3 bases: TGTGCCAGCAGCTCCTCTGACCGCGGGGGGGCGCGTAACACCATATATTTT.